This entry lists 28 T cell receptor beta chains sequenced from one sample in a study of shared clonotypes between healthy human individuals. The table came from immunoSEQ multiplex PCR; TCRdb's copy has only in-frame clones and leaves some out. The table includes around 2.1 million clones, more than 85% detected once. Naive CD8 cells were CD45RO-negative, positively selected for CCR7, excluding terminally differentiated effector memory CD45RA+ cells. The specimen was naive CD8+ T cells from PBMCs. The receptors come from a man younger than 35 in good health. Some clones in this sample may be carry-over from other donors' samples.

The chain carries TRBV2 and TRBJ2-1; D may be TRBD2 (6 bases). This CDR3 comprises 15 residues. Trimming took 6 bases from V and 0 from J, leaving 12 bases between them. Looked up from germline, CDR1 is SNHLY and CDR2 is FYNNEI. The CDR3 coding sequence is TGTGCCAGCAGCGCCCCAGCGGGCTCCTACAATGAGCAGTTCTTC. This encodes CASSAPAGSYNEQFF.

The rearrangement uses TRBV5-1 and TRBJ2-7; TRBD2 aligns across 7 bases. The CDR3 covers 14 residues. The germline V gene encodes CDR1 SGHRS and CDR2 YFSETQ. Losses at the gene ends were 4 bases for V and 1 base for J; bases not matched to a gene: 5. The CDR3 DNA is TGCGCCAGCAGCGCAGCGGGACCTTCCTACGAGCAGTACTTC. Residues: CASSAAGPSYEQYF.

This chain connects TRBV7-9 to TRBJ2-2; a possible D gene is TRBD1 (5 bases). The CDR3 has 12 residues. Per the germline V gene, CDR1 is SEHNR and CDR2 is FQNEAQ (reference sequence). With 5 bases removed from V and 7 bases from J, the gap between germline ends came to 8 bases. CDR3 coding DNA: TGTGCCAGCAGCCATCAGGGCGGGGAGCTGTTTTTT. This codes for CASSHQGGELFF.

This clone has just a few counts. The rearrangement joins TRBV20-1 to TRBJ1-1, with D possibly matching TRBD1 (5 bases). This CDR3 contains 11 residues. V shed 3 bases and J shed 7 bases, with 9 bases lying between them. CDR1 is DFQATT, CDR2 SNEGSKA, per germline (reference sequence). For the CDR3, the DNA is TGCAGTGCTAGGGGGCTGGATGAAGCTTTCTTT. It yields the protein CSARGLDEAFF.

V is TRBV9 and J is TRBJ2-1, with D hard to call. Germline lookup yields CDR1 SGDLS and CDR2 YYNGEE. The CDR3 is 15 residues long. V lost 4 bases and J 8 bases, leaving 19 bases between the germline ends. This CDR3 is CASSPEAGLKHEQFF. For the CDR3, the DNA is TGTGCCAGCAGCCCCGAGGCCGGCTTGAAGCATGAGCAGTTCTTC.

The J gene is TRBJ2-1, the V gene TRBV28; unclear D gene. The V gene's germline CDR1 is MDHEN and CDR2 SYDVKM. Trimming stripped 5 bases from V and 6 bases from J, with 5 bases between. CDR3 length equals 11 residues. The CDR3 region has the DNA TGTGCCAGCAGTCCGTTCAATGAGCAGTTCTTC. Its translation is CASSPFNEQFF. The full variable domain, its missing parts supplied by reference TRBV28 and TRBJ2-1, is DVKVTQSSRYLVKRTGEKVFLECVQDMDHENMFWYRQDPGLGLRLIYFSYDVKMKEKGDIPEGYSVSREKKERFSLILESASTNQTSMYLCASSPFNEQFFGPGTRLTVL.

A note on this clone: Different DNA sequences within this sample yield the same CDR3. The chain recombines TRBV10-3 with TRBJ2-1, with no clear D. Germline V gives CDR1 ENHRY, CDR2 SYGVKD. There are 14 residues in the CDR3. V was trimmed by 4 bases and J by 0 bases, leaving 7 bases between them. CDR3 DNA sequence: TGTGCCATCAGTGGGGCCAGCTCCTACAATGAGCAGTTCTTC. Protein sequence: CAISGASSYNEQFF.

The chain is built from TRBV29-1 and TRBJ1-1; perhaps TRBD1 as D (6 bases). V lost 6 bases and J 4 bases, leaving 15 bases between the germline ends. CDR1 is SQVTM, CDR2 ANQGSEA, per germline. CDR3 length: 13 residues. The CDR3 is CSVGVGGFTEAFF. CDR3 bases: TGCAGCGTGGGCGTCGGGGGCTTCACTGAAGCTTTCTTT.

The chain joins TRBV7-6 to TRBJ2-5; 7 nucleotides agree with TRBD2. The CDR3 sequence is 15 residues long. J gave up 1 base and V 1 base, and 3 bases lay outside the gene matches. Looked up from germline, CDR1 is SGHVS and CDR2 is FNYEAQ. CDR3 loop: CASSLEREGQETQYF. The CDR3 coding sequence is TGTGCCAGCAGCTTAGAGCGGGAAGGCCAAGAGACCCAGTACTTC.

The chain employs TRBV13 and TRBJ2-1; 7 nucleotides line up with TRBD1. J lost 10 bases, V lost 5 bases, and 5 bases had no gene match. The CDR3 loop spans 12 amino acids. The germline CDR1 and CDR2 sequences are PRHDT and FYEKMQ (reference sequence). CDR3 nucleotides: TGTGCCAGCAGCCCGACAGGGCAAGAGCAGTTCTTC. Protein: CASSPTGQEQFF.

The V and J genes are TRBV5-4 and TRBJ2-7, with 7 bases that match TRBD1. Germline V CDR1 and CDR2: SGHNT, YYREEE (reference sequence). This CDR3 is 14 amino acids long. Trimming at V came to 2 bases and at J to 1 base, leaving 3 bases not matched to a gene. The CDR3: CASSFWDRSYEQYF. The DNA of the CDR3 is TGTGCCAGCAGCTTTTGGGACAGATCCTACGAGCAGTACTTC.

The gene calls are TRBV7-9 and TRBJ2-2; TRBD1 agrees at 7 bases. CDR1 is SEHNR and CDR2 is FQNEAQ in the germline V gene (reference sequence). J lost 4 bases, V lost 1 base, and 6 bases had no gene match. The CDR3 extends over 16 amino acids. CDR3 loop: CASSLELQGSTGELFF. The DNA of the CDR3 is TGTGCCAGCAGCTTAGAGCTACAGGGGTCCACCGGGGAGCTGTTTTTT.

The V call is TRBV10-2, the J call TRBJ1-1; a possible D gene is TRBD1 (6 bases). V lost 5 bases and J lost 8, with 15 bases in between. Germline CDR1 and CDR2: WSHSY and SAAADI. The CDR3 consists of 13 residues. CDR3 loop: CASSPNSGGEAFF. As DNA, the CDR3 is TGCGCCAGCAGTCCAAATTCCGGGGGCGAAGCTTTCTTT.

Turning to this clone: Other DNA sequences in this specimen translate into the identical CDR3. The gene calls are TRBV14 and TRBJ2-1; D is unclear. Looked up from germline, CDR1 is SGHDN and CDR2 is FVKESK. V lost 1 base and J 1 base, leaving 2 bases between the germline ends. This CDR3 is 13 amino acids long. The CDR3 sequence: CASSQVSYNEQFF. The CDR3 DNA reads as TGTGCCAGCAGCCAAGTATCCTACAATGAGCAGTTCTTC.

This clone is a singleton in its sample. For the CDR3, the DNA is TGTGCCAGCAGTCCATGGACTAGCGGGGGCGGTATAACCGGGGAGCTGTTTTTT. Its protein is CASSPWTSGGGITGELFF. The chain joins TRBV28 to TRBJ2-2, with TRBD2 matching over 13 bases. The germline gives CDR1 MDHEN, CDR2 SYDVKM. The CDR3 is 18 amino acids. J was trimmed by 5 bases and V by 5 bases; bases with no gene match: 11.

V and J are TRBV11-2 and TRBJ2-1; D unresolved. Germline assignment: CDR1 SGHAT and CDR2 FQNNGV. This CDR3 region has 12 residues. Trimming pared 1 base from V and 7 bases from J, leaving 5 bases between. CDR3 protein: CASSLASNEQFF. The CDR3 DNA sequence: TGTGCCAGCAGCTTAGCATCGAATGAGCAGTTCTTC.

The count of this clone is one. The chain employs TRBV5-1 and TRBJ2-5, with a possible D match to TRBD1 (6 bases). This CDR3 is built from 15 residues. Germline CDR1 reads SGHRS; CDR2 reads YFSETQ. V lost 3 bases to trimming and J lost 4 bases, with 16 bases between them. CDR3 in DNA: TGCGCCAGCAGCTCTCGAATAGGGGGTATAGAGACCCAGTACTTC. This translates into CASSSRIGGIETQYF. The variable domain in full, completed from reference TRBV5-1 and TRBJ2-5, reads KAGVTQTPRYLIKTRGQQVTLSCSPISGHRSVSWYQQTPGQGLQFLFEYFSETQRNKGNFPGRFSGRQFSNSRSEMNVSTLELGDSALYLCASSSRIGGIETQYFGPGTRLLVL.

As for this clone: Other nucleotide sequences in the sample specify the same CDR3. The chain carries TRBV28 and TRBJ1-5; D ambiguous. CDR3 length: 12 amino acids. CDR1 and CDR2 from the germline V gene are MDHEN and SYDVKM. Trimming pared 4 bases from V and 7 bases from J, leaving 8 bases between. This CDR3 reads CASSSGGQPQHF. Written as DNA, the CDR3 is TGTGCCAGCAGTTCGGGTGGGCAGCCCCAGCATTTT.

The chain is built from TRBV9 and TRBJ1-3; no clear D gene. The CDR3 loop spans 13 amino acids. V gave up 3 bases and J gave up 0 bases, with 4 bases separating them. Germline CDR1 SGDLS, CDR2 YYNGEE. The CDR3 sequence: CASSESSGNTIYF. Written as DNA, the CDR3 is TGTGCCAGCAGCGAATCCTCTGGAAACACCATATATTTT. The variable domain in full, with the rest retrieved from reference TRBV9 and TRBJ1-3, is DSGVTQTPKHLITATGQRVTLRCSPRSGDLSVYWYQQSLDQGLQFLIQYYNGEERAKGNILERFSAQQFPDLHSELNLSSLELGDSALYFCASSESSGNTIYFGEGSWLTVV.

The sample holds one count of this clone. The CDR3 region is CASSVDGTPPGEQFF. The DNA for the CDR3 is TGTGCCAGCAGCGTCGACGGGACCCCTCCGGGTGAGCAGTTCTTC. The chain is built from TRBV9 and TRBJ2-1; D assignment may be TRBD1 or TRBD2 (5 bases each). V was shortened by 2 bases and J by 9 bases, with 18 bases between the two germline ends. There are 15 residues in the CDR3. The germline gives CDR1 SGDLS, CDR2 YYNGEE.

The CDR3 sequence: CASSQRQGLSGELFF. Here the CDR3 DNA reads TGTGCCAGCAGCCAGAGACAGGGACTTTCCGGGGAGCTGTTTTTT. The chain joins TRBV7-9 to TRBJ2-2; TRBD1 might be the D (7 bases). The ends were cut back, 5 bases at V and 6 bases at J, with 16 bases in the middle. The CDR3 runs to 15 residues. Germline loops: CDR1 SEHNR, CDR2 FQNEAQ (reference sequence).

The V call is TRBV27, the J call TRBJ2-7, with 7 bases identical to TRBD2. The CDR3 totals 13 residues. V dropped 6 bases and J dropped 3; count of bases not matched to a gene: 5. The germline CDR1 and CDR2 sequences are MNHEY and SMNVEV (reference sequence). As DNA, the CDR3 is TGTGCCAGCAGGGGGGGACTACACTACGAGCAGTACTTC. Its translation is CASRGGLHYEQYF.

This clone was seen a few times. This chain joins TRBV19 and TRBJ1-1; D possibly corresponds to TRBD1 (5 bases). The germline gives CDR1 LNHDA, CDR2 SQIVND (reference sequence). Trimming shortened V by 8 bases and J by 11 bases, and 18 bases separated the two germline ends. This CDR3 spans 12 amino acids. The CDR3 spells CASQGEASEAFF. The CDR3 coding sequence is TGTGCCAGTCAAGGGGAGGCAAGCGAGGCTTTCTTT.

A note on this clone: This CDR3 is also generated by other DNA sequences in the sample. The chain employs TRBV4-1 and TRBJ2-7; 7 bases align to TRBD1. With V trimmed by 1 base and J by 0 bases, 0 bases remained unmatched. The CDR3 runs to 14 residues. Germline loops: CDR1 MGHRA, CDR2 YSYEKL. The CDR3 loop reads CASSQAGGSYEQYF. Written as DNA, the CDR3 is TGCGCCAGCAGCCAAGCAGGGGGCTCCTACGAGCAGTACTTC.

CDR3: CASSFTPGQGKNIQYF. The CDR3 DNA sequence: TGCGCCAGCAGCTTTACACCGGGACAGGGGAAAAACATTCAGTACTTC. The rearrangement joins TRBV4-1 to TRBJ2-4, with 10 bases fitting TRBD1. The CDR3 length is 16 residues. The V segment lost 5 bases and the J segment 4 bases; nucleotides outside the gene matches: 8. Per the germline V gene, CDR1 is MGHRA and CDR2 is YSYEKL.

V usage is TRBV7-6 and J usage is TRBJ2-5, with a tentative D call TRBD1 (5 bases). The CDR3 has 15 residues. Trimming stripped 5 bases from V and 4 bases from J, with 17 bases between. Germline V gene sequence: CDR1 SGHVS, CDR2 FNYEAQ. The CDR3 sequence: CASSHVSDSIETQYF. In nucleotides, the CDR3 is TGTGCCAGCAGCCATGTCAGCGACAGCATAGAGACCCAGTACTTC.

The V call is TRBV7-9, the J call TRBJ1-1; D not resolved. Trimming removed 4 bases from V and 3 bases from J, with 9 bases in between. Looked up from germline, CDR1 is SEHNR and CDR2 is FQNEAQ (reference sequence). The CDR3 extends over 13 amino acids. CDR3 coding DNA: TGTGCCAGCAGCTCCCCCGTATACACTGAAGCTTTCTTT. The encoded protein is CASSSPVYTEAFF.

This sequence joins TRBV27 and TRBJ2-7; D may be TRBD1 (5 bases). CDR3 length equals 14 residues. Germline V gives CDR1 MNHEY, CDR2 SMNVEV (reference sequence). V was clipped by 2 bases and J by 2 bases, with 10 bases between them. The CDR3 region is CASSLGASTYEQYF. Here the CDR3 DNA reads TGTGCCAGCAGTTTAGGGGCCAGCACCTACGAGCAGTACTTC.